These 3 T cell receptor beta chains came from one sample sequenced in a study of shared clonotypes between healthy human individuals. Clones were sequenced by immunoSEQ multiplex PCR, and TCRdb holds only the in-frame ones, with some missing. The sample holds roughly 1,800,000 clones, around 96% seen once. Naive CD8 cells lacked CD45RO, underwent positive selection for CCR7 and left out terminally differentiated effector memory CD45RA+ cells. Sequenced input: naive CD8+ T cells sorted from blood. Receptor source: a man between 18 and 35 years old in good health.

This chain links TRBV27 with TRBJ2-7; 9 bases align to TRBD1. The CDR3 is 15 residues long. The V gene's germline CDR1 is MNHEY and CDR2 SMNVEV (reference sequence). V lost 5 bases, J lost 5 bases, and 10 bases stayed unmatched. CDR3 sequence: CASSITGGTYDEQYF. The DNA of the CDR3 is TGTGCCAGCAGTATCACAGGGGGCACTTATGACGAGCAGTACTTC.

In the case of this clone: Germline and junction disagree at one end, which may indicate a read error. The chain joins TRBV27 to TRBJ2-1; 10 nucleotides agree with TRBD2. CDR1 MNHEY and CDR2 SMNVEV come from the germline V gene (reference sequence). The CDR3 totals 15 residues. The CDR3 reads CASSLKAPLAGEMLF. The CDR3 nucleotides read TGTGCCAGCAGTTTAAAGGCCCCTCTAGCGGGAGAAATGCTCTTC.

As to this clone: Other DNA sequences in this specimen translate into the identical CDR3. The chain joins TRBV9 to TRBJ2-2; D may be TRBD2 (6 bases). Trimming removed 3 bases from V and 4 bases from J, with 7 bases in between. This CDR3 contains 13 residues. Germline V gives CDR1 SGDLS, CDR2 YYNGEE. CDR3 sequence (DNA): TGTGCCAGCAGCGGGAGGGGCACCGGGGAGCTGTTTTTT. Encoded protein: CASSGRGTGELFF.